This TCR beta chain came from a study of cytomegalovirus exposure and HLA in healthy donors. As concerns this clone: Its antigen is unidentified.

Overall study results and limits: On later analysis, the bulk of CMV-associated TCR beta chains appeared to be HLA-restricted.

This PCR relied on a set of 60 Vbeta primers and 13 Jbeta primers. Measured with immunoSEQ multiplex PCR; TCRdb has only the in-frame clones, and not every one. Among 90,000 to 100,000 clones listed, more than 60% were seen once. This CDR3 comprises 14 residues. The V gene end was trimmed by 5 bases and the J gene end by 8 bases; junction bases not matched to a gene: 3. Germline V gene lookup returns CDR1 SGHTA and CDR2 FQGTGA. The TCR originated in a man aged 25 to 40 in good health and CMV-seronegative. Sequencing was carried out using PBMCs. The chain links TRBV7-3 to TRBJ2-1; TRBD2 matches at 13 bases. CDR3 amino acids: CASSRTSGSDEQFF. The CDR3 DNA sequence: TGTGCCAGCAGCCGGACTAGCGGGAGCGATGAGCAGTTCTTC.